In its sample, the clone carrying this TCR beta chain is medium-sized. Its cognate antigen is unknown. This entry belongs to a study of liver allograft versus peripheral blood T cells. Study information: A comparison was made between T cell receptor repertoires in transplanted livers and those in recipients' peripheral blood.

Study-wide results and caveats: According to reports, the T cell receptor repertoires inside liver allografts differed from those in peripheral blood.

MiXCR was run by TCRdb on the reads, yielding one entry per CDR3 protein. Of about 8,600 distinct CDR3 sequences listed, over 15% are singletons. V gave up 0 bases and J gave up 9 bases, with 12 bases separating them. The germline V gene encodes CDR1 LNHNV and CDR2 YYDKDF (reference sequence). This CDR3 region has 15 residues. V gene TRBV15 combines with J gene TRBJ1-6; D is ambiguous. The sequence was collected from a human patient who had a liver transplant. Some T cells may have come from the graft donor. DNA for the CDR3: TGTGCCACCAGCAGAGATAAGAGGACCGCTTCACCCCTCCACTTT. Translated: CATSRDKRTASPLHF.